This T cell receptor (beta chain) was documented in a study of naive and memory T cell subsets (TCRdb year 2017). Broadly, across the study: The study applied an open-source, UMI-based TCR alpha and beta sequencing pipeline to sorted naive and memory peripheral blood T cell subsets. RNA was DNase-treated and reverse transcribed with TCR constant-region primers, mostly using SuperScript III. The results of the functional CMV T cell responses matched the IgG serology results in every case.

Of note for this clonotype: Its antigen has not been determined. It has no much larger one-base neighbor in the sample; base qualities were not kept.

From the second PCR step on, the TCR alpha and beta chain libraries were amplified in separate reactions. Donor CMV status was determined by IFNgamma production from CD4+ T cells after overnight stimulation of fresh PBMCs with CMV viral lysate. CD4 T cells were positively selected with Miltenyi beads, followed by positive selection of CD8 T cells from the CD4-negative fraction. Cells were stained for CD3, CD4, CD8, CD45RA, CD27 and a live/dead dye and were sorted on a BD Aria II into four subsets based on CD45RA and CD27. A few healthy volunteers provided blood, and each donor's sample was split into CD4 and CD8 T cells and then further divided into four differentiation subsets. About 0.11 L of peripheral blood was taken from each donor, and PBMC were separated by density-gradient centrifugation on Ficoll-Paque PLUS. After sorting, cells were lysed in RLT buffer, RNA was extracted using a Qiagen RNeasy kit, and the extracted RNA was stored at -80 degrees C.

On the study overall, not on this receptor specifically: TCR abundance followed a power law whose exponent differed between naive and memory subsets but was consistent across the three individuals. Clonotypes were defined as single alpha or beta chain sequences, not paired alpha/beta receptors. Following error correction, more than 95% of naive TCR sequences occurred only once, which made naive abundance distributions much steeper than those of memory subsets. In both CD4 and CD8 cells, the Gini index increased while Shannon and inverse Simpson diversity decreased from naive through CM, EM and EMRA. RNA-based TCR counts may be affected by expression changes linked to T cell activation and differentiation. The repertoire findings for the naive and memory subsets could not be validated against a ground truth, as none was available. Naive repertoires, especially CD8, contained a few larger clonotypes, possibly memory cells re-expressing CD45RA.

V is trimmed back by 6 bases and J by 6 bases, and the junction contains 13 bases that no gene match accounts for. CDR1 and CDR2 (MNHEY, SMNVEV) derive from the germline V gene (reference sequence). Measured from the cysteine to the phenylalanine, the CDR3 is 16 residues long. Only the CDR3 region is kept as DNA, spanning 48 bases read in frame from base 1. Receptor amplification or capture employed UMI-ligation and nested PCR. To cover both TRBC1 and TRBC2, the beta constant-region primer consisted of an equimolar mix of two oligonucleotides. Four rounds of PCR, combining the SP2 primer with nested alpha and beta constant-region primers, were used to amplify the ligated cDNA. A single-stranded oligonucleotide containing the SP2 primer and a 12-nucleotide UMI was joined to the 3' end of the cDNA by T4 RNA ligase 1. Incubation of the ligation reaction was carried out at 16 degrees C for roughly 19-25 hours. PCR2 was typically performed as a SYBR Green qPCR and was stopped at a predetermined threshold so that over-amplification was prevented. Apart from the first purification, every purification step used Agencourt AMPure XP magnetic beads. Library quantification was done by Qubit, followed by a TapeStation check on which the main peak was expected at around 650 bp. Pooled libraries were sequenced on an Illumina MiSeq with v2 2x251 paired-end kits, typically giving roughly 0.9-2.1 million reads per sample. Each sample's library went into the pool at about 4.2 nM, and roughly 5-7.5% PhiX was added to help with cluster recognition. The authors' analysis ran thus. FASTQ reads processed by Demultiplexor were assigned V and J genes by Decombinator through tag matching that tolerated a single base-pair mismatch. Collapsinator used UMIs to correct both sequencing errors and frequency errors arising from PCR heterogeneity. TCRs were translated and CDR3s were extracted from the conserved cysteine to the FGXG phenylalanine by CDR3Translator, with non-productive sequences being flagged. Gini, Shannon entropy and inverse Simpson indices were calculated on repertoires subsampled to equal numbers of UMI-defined TCRs. Clonotype abundance distributions were fitted to a power law by maximum likelihood within the linear range. Similar UMI counts, unique TCR numbers and clonal distributions were obtained with the pipeline and with MIGEC on one naive CD8 sample. One analysis removed from the naive repertoire any naive TCRs that were also found in any memory subset from the same donor. Repertoires were searched for around 7,300 CMV-associated CDR3 sequences compiled from VDJdb and a published dataset. The public reads were reanalyzed by TCRdb: fastp trimming at Q25, MiXCR alignment, in-frame beta chains only. Every CDR3 protein is listed once, alongside the most common genes and DNA of its rows. V and J calls and clone size were set by TCRdb, not the authors. The sample table contains about 140,000 distinct CDR3 sequences; only one count was recorded for more than 15% of them. The ten largest clonotypes hold roughly 0.6% of the sample.

The chain uses TRBV27 and TRBJ2-3; 9 junctional bases match TRBD1. The sequence derives from a human donor in good health. Sequencing was done on a sample of naive CD8+ T cells from blood. According to the study, the label for this sample's cell subset or site signals: naive T cells, CD45RA high CD27+. For the CDR3, the sequence is CASSRLTGTGRDTQYF. The DNA is as follows: TGTGCCAGCAGCAGATTAACCGGGACAGGGAGGGATACGCAGTATTTT.